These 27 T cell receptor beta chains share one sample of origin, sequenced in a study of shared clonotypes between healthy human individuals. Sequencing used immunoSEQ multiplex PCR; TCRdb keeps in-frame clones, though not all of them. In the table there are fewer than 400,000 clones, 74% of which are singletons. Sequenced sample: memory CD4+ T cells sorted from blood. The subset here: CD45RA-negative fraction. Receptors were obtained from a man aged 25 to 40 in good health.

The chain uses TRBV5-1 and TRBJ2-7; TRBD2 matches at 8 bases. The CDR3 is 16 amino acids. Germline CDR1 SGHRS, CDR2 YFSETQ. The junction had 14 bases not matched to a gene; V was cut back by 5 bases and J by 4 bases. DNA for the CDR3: TGCGCCAGCAGAAACCCCGGGACTAGTTCGACGTACGAGCAGTACTTC. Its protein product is CASRNPGTSSTYEQYF.

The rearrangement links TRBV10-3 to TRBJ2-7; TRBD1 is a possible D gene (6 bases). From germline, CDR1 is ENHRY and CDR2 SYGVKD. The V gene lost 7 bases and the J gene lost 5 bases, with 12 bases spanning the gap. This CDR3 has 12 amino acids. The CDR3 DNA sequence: TGTGCCATCAAAGCAGGGGCCGACGAGCAGTACTTC. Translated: CAIKAGADEQYF.

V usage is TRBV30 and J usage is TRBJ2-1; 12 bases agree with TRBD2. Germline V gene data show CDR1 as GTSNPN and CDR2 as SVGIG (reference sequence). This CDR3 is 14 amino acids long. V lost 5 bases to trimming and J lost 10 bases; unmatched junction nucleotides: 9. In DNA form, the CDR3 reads TGTGCCTGGCGGACTAGCGGGACCGGTAGGGAGCAGTTCTTC. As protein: CAWRTSGTGREQFF.

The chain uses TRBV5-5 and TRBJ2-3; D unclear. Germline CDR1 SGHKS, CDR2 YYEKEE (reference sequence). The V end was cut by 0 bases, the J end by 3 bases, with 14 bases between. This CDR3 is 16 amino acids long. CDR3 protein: CASSLDAIPLTDTQYF. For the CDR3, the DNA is TGTGCCAGCAGCTTGGATGCCATCCCCCTAACAGATACGCAGTATTTT.

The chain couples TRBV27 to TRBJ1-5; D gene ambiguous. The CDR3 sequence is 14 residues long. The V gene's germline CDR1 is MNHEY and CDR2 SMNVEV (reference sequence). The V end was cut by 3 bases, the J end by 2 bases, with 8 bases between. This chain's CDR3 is CASSFLRGNQPQHF. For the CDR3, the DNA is TGTGCCAGCAGTTTTCTAAGGGGCAATCAGCCCCAGCATTTT.

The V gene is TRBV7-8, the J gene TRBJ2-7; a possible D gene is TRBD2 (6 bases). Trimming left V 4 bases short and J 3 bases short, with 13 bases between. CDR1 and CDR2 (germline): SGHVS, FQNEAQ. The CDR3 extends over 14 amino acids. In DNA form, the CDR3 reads TGTGCCAGCAGCTCCCGACTAGTGGGCTACGAGCAGTACTTC. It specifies CASSSRLVGYEQYF.

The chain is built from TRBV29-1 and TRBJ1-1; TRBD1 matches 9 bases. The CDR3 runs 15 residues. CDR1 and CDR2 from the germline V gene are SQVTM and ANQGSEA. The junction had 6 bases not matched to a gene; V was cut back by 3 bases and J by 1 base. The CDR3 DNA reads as TGCAGCGTTGATTTTCGGACAGGGGAGAACACTGAAGCTTTCTTT. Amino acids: CSVDFRTGENTEAFF.

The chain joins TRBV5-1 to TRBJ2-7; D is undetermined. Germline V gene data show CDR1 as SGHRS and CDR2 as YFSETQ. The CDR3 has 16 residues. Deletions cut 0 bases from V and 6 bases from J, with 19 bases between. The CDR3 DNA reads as TGCGCCAGCAGCTTGGCATCGGGTGGGTCAAATCCCGAGCAGTACTTC. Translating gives CASSLASGGSNPEQYF.

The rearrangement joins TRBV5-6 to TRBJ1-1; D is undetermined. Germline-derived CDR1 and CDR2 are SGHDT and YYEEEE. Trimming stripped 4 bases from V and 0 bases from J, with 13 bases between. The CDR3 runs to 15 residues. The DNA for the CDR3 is TGTGCCAGCAGCGGATTTAGGCCCTTGAACACTGAAGCTTTCTTT. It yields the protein CASSGFRPLNTEAFF.

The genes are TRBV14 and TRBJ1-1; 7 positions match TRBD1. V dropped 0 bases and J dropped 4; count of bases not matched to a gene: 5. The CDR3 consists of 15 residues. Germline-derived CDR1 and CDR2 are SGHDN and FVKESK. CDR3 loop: CASSQETGRFTEAFF. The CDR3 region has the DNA TGTGCCAGCAGCCAAGAGACAGGGAGGTTCACTGAAGCTTTCTTT.

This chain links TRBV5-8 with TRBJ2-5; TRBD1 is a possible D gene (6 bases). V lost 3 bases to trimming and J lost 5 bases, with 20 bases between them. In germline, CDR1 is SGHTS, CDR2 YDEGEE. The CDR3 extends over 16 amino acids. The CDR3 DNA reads TGTGCCAGCAGCTCACAGGGTTTTTCATTCCGGGAGACCCAGTACTTC. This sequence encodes CASSSQGFSFRETQYF.

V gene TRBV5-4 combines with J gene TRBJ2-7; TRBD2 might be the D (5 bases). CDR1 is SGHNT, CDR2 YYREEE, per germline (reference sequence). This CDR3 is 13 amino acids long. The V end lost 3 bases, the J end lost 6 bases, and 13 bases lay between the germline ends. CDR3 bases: TGTGCCAGCAGCTACAGTGGAGGTGCCGAGCAGTACTTC. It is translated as CASSYSGGAEQYF.

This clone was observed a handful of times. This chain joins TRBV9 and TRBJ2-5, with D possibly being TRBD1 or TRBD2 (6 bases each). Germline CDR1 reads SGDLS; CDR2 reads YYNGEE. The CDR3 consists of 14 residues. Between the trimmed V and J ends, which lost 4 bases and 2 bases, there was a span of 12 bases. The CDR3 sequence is CASSKGGSQETQYF. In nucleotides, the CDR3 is TGTGCCAGCAGCAAGGGGGGTTCTCAAGAGACCCAGTACTTC.

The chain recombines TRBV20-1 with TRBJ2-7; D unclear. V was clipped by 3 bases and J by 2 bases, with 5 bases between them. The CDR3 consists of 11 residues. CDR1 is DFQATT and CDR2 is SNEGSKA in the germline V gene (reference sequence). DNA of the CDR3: TGCAGTGCTAGGACCGCCTACGAGCAGTACTTC. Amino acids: CSARTAYEQYF.

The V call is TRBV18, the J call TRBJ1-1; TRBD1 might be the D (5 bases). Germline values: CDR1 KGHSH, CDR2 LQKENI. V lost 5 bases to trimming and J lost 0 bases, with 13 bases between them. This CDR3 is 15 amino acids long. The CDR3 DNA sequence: TGTGCCAGCTCAGAAGGGGTCCCCATGAACACTGAAGCTTTCTTT. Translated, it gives CASSEGVPMNTEAFF.

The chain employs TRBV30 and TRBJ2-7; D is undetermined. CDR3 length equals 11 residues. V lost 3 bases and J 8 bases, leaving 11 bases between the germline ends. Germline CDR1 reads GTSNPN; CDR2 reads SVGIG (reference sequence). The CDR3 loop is CAWRSPFKQYF. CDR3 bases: TGTGCCTGGAGGTCCCCGTTTAAGCAGTACTTC. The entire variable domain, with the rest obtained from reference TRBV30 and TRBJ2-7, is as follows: SQTIHQWPATLVQPVGSPLSLECTVEGTSNPNLYWYRQAAGRGLQLLFYSVGIGQISSEVPQNLSASRPQDRQFILSSKKLLLSDSGFYLCAWRSPFKQYFGPGTRLTVT.

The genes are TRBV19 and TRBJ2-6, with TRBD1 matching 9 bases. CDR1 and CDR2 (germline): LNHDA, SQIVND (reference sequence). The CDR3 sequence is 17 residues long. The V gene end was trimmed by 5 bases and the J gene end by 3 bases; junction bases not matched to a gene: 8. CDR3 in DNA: TGTGCCAGTAGTCCTAATAACAGGGGGCTTGGGGCCAACGTCCTGACTTTC. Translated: CASSPNNRGLGANVLTF.

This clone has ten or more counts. The CDR3 protein is CASSLADRETQYF. CDR3 sequence (DNA): TGTGCCAGCTCACTTGCCGACAGGGAGACCCAGTACTTC. The chain has TRBV18 and TRBJ2-5; D possibly corresponds to TRBD1 (6 bases). This CDR3 contains 13 residues. V was cut by 4 bases and J by 5 bases, with 11 bases left in between. Germline CDR1 KGHSH, CDR2 LQKENI.

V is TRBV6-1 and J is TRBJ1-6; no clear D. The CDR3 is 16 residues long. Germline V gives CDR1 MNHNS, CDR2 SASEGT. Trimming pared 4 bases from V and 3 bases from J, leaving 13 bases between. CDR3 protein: CASSAQGVLYNSPLHF. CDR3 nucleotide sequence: TGTGCCAGCAGTGCCCAAGGAGTGCTCTATAATTCACCCCTCCACTTT.

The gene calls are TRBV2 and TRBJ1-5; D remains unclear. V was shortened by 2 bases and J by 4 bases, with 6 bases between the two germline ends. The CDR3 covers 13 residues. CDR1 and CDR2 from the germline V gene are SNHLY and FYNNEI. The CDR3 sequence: CASSESRNQPQHF. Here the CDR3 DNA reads TGTGCCAGCAGTGAATCTAGAAATCAGCCCCAGCATTTT.

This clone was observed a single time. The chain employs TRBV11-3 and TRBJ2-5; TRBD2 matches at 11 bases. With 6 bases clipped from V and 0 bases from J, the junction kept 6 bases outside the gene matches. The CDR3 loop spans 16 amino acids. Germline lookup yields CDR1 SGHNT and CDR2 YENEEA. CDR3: CASSRGLAGYQETQYF. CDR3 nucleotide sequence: TGTGCCAGCAGTCGCGGACTAGCGGGCTACCAAGAGACCCAGTACTTC.

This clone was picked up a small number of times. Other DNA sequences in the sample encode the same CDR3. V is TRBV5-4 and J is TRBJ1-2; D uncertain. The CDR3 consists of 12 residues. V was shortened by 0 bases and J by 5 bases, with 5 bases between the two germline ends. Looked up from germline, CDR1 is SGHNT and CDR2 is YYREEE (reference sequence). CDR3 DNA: TGTGCCAGCAGCTTGGCAGGATATGGCTACACCTTC. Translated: CASSLAGYGYTF.

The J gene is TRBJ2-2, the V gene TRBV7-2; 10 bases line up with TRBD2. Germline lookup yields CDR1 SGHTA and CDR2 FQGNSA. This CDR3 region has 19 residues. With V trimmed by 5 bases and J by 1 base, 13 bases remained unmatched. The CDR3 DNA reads TGTGCCAGCAGCCTAGTCCCCCTTAGACTAGCGGGGAACACCGGGGAGCTGTTTTTT. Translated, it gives CASSLVPLRLAGNTGELFF.

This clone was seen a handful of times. The CDR3 reads CASSVSPSGSAQQYF. The CDR3 nucleotides are TGTGCCAGCAGCGTAAGTCCTAGCGGGTCTGCTCAGCAGTACTTC. The chain has TRBV9 and TRBJ2-7; 8 bases are a match to TRBD2. V shed 1 base, J shed 8 bases, and the junction held 11 bases outside the gene matches. This CDR3 has 15 amino acids. Germline loops: CDR1 SGDLS, CDR2 YYNGEE.

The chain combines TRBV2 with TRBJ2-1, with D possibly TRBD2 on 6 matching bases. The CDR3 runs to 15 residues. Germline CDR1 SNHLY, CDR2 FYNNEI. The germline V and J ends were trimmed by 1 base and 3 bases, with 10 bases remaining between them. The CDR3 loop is CASSEVADLYNEQFF. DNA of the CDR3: TGTGCCAGCAGTGAAGTAGCGGACCTCTACAATGAGCAGTTCTTC.

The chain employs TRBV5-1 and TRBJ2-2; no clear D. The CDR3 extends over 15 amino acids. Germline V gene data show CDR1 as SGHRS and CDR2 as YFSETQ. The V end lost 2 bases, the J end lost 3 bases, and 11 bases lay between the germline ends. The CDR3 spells CASSLMSVHTGELFF. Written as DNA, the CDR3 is TGCGCCAGCAGCTTAATGTCTGTGCACACCGGGGAGCTGTTTTTT.

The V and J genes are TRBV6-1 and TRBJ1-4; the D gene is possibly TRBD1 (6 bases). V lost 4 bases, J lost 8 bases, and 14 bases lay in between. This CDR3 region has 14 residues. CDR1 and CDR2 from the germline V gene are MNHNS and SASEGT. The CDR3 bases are TGTGCCAGCAGTGGAGGGGGGGATTCGGAAAAACTGTTTTTT. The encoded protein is CASSGGGDSEKLFF.